This TCR beta chain was identified during a study of blood T cell repertoires in COVID-19. About the research overall: Samples representing acute and convalescent COVID-19 were sourced from the United States, Italy and Spain. Nucleic acid was either cDNA or gDNA, and it came from T cells, B-cell-depleted T cells, or PBMCs.

The V end was cut by 0 bases, the J end by 7 bases, with 6 bases between. The CDR3 covers 12 residues. Germline CDR1 reads MNHNS; CDR2 reads SASEGT. Per the authors' pipeline: From reference gene primer amplification, estimates of nucleated cell counts were derived. Produced via immunoSEQ multiplex PCR; TCRdb's table is partial and in-frame only. V, J and clone size were drawn from that table, and D and trimming were deduced from the DNA. The table shows 250,000 to 300,000 clones, with around three quarters occurring only once. The receptor was derived from an elderly woman with acute or convalescent COVID-19. Sequencing was done on a sample of peripheral blood. The V call is TRBV6-1, the J call TRBJ1-2; D is unclear. CDR3 protein: CASSEAVSGYTF. In DNA form, the CDR3 reads TGTGCCAGCAGTGAAGCTGTCAGTGGCTACACCTTC.